Given below is one T cell receptor (beta chain) in context. Its antigen is not known. Other DNA variants within this sample encode the same CDR3. This entry belongs to a study of memory CD4+ T cells and cytomegalovirus serostatus. Libraries were prepared by immunoSEQ multiplex PCR; TCRdb keeps only in-frame clonotypes and omits some of them. The data contain 50,000 to 65,000 clones, around four fifths of them seen just once; the ten biggest clones take up about 0.79%. Study findings and constraints: CMV serostatus prediction reached median AUC roughly 0.95, or 0.91 with US-trained model.

The CDR3 spans 14 residues. CDR1 is MNHNS, CDR2 SASEGT, per germline. The J segment lost 5 bases and the V segment lost 6 bases, leaving 6 bases of the junction unmatched. The sort gate was single viable CD3+CD4+CD8-CD45RO+ cells for memory CD4+ T cells. Sequenced sample: memory CD4+ T cells from blood. This chain joins TRBV6-1 and TRBJ1-5; 8 bases are shared with TRBD1. The origin of this receptor is an adult in good health and CMV-seronegative. The DNA for the CDR3 is TGTGCCAGCAGCCTACAGGGGGGGGATCAGCCCCAGCATTTT. As protein: CASSLQGGDQPQHF.